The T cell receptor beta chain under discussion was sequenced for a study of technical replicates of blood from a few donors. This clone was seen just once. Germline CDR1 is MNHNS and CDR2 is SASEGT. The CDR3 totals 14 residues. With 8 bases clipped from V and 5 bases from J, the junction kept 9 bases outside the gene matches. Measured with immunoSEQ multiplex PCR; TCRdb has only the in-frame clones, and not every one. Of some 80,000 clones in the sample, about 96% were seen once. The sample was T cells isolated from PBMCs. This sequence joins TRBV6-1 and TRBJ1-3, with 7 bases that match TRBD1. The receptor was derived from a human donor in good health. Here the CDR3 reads CASPGDRERNTIYF. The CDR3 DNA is TGTGCCAGCCCAGGCGACAGGGAAAGAAACACCATATATTTT.